The clone carrying this T cell receptor (beta chain) has more than one count but fewer than ten. Its antigen remains unknown. Time point specified: patch test 1, 2 weeks after DPC sensitization. Treatment indicated: therapeutic diphenylcyclopropenone sensitization with weekly scalp DPC. Every patch test was put on after a blood sample was taken. The V and J ends lost 4 bases and 0 bases, in that order; junction bases with no gene match: 3. This CDR3 contains 15 residues. Germline V gene sequence: CDR1 SGHDT, CDR2 YYEEEE. MiXCR, run by TCRdb on the RACE reads, gives a single entry per CDR3 protein. The sample includes about 99,000 distinct CDR3 sequences, roughly 12% seen only once; the top ten take approximately 2%. This sample was taken from a study of human T cells and chemical hapten exposure. Study-wide background: Read at 6 days, the patch tests placed 0.01% DPC on the upper back. The study enrolled mostly female patients with alopecia areata, totalis or universalis. General observations from the study: Expanded TCRs formed significantly more large CDR3 similarity clusters than controls.

The sequence came from a woman aged 40 to 49 with alopecia areata. Some clones in this sample may be carry-over from other donors' samples. The V and J genes are TRBV5-6 and TRBJ1-4; 7 bases agree with TRBD1. The sequencing here drew on whole blood, taken in connection with sensitization to the hapten diphenylcyclopropenone (DPC). CDR3 sequence: CASSGTATTNEKLFF. The CDR3 DNA sequence: TGTGCCAGCAGCGGGACAGCAACAACTAATGAAAAACTGTTTTTT.